These 27 T cell receptor beta chains were sequenced from one sample in a study of cytomegalovirus exposure and HLA in healthy donors. Amplification used 60 Vbeta primers and 13 Jbeta primers. Produced via immunoSEQ multiplex PCR; TCRdb's table is partial and in-frame only. The sample totals about 160,000 clones. The sequenced material came from PBMCs. Receptors originate from a woman aged 60-70 years in good health and CMV-seronegative.

This chain uses TRBV7-8 with TRBJ1-5; the match to TRBD1 covers 8 bases. The CDR3 consists of 15 residues. V shed 1 base and J 7 bases; nucleotides not matched to a gene: 6. CDR1 is SGHVS and CDR2 is FQNEAQ in the germline V gene. The CDR3 here is CASSLERTGPQPQHF. In DNA, the CDR3 is TGTGCCAGCAGCTTAGAAAGGACAGGGCCCCAGCCCCAGCATTTT.

V usage is TRBV12-5 and J usage is TRBJ2-1; 7 nucleotides align to TRBD2. V was clipped by 3 bases and J by 3 bases; unmatched bases: 8. In germline, CDR1 is LGHNT, CDR2 FRNRAP. The CDR3 consists of 16 residues. CDR3 in amino acids: CASGLWGGNYYNEQFF. CDR3 in DNA: TGTGCTAGTGGTTTATGGGGGGGGAATTACTACAATGAGCAGTTCTTC.

The V gene is TRBV7-6, the J gene TRBJ2-1; D might be TRBD2 (6 bases). CDR3 length equals 15 residues. The germline V gene encodes CDR1 SGHVS and CDR2 FNYEAQ. Trimming left V 3 bases short and J 3 bases short, with 12 bases between. CDR3 protein: CASSFQAGYYNEQFF. Written as DNA, the CDR3 is TGTGCCAGCAGCTTTCAAGCGGGTTACTACAATGAGCAGTTCTTC.

The chain joins TRBV9 to TRBJ1-2; D gene uncertain. This CDR3 has 10 residues. Germline-derived CDR1 and CDR2 are SGDLS and YYNGEE. The V and J ends lost 5 bases and 4 bases respectively, with 3 bases between them. The CDR3 DNA is TGTGCCAGCAGGAGCTATGGCTACACCTTC. It codes for CASRSYGYTF.

The chain couples TRBV2 to TRBJ2-7, with TRBD1 matching 10 bases. The CDR3 covers 13 residues. CDR1 and CDR2 from the germline V gene are SNHLY and FYNNEI. Unmatched junction bases numbered 4, after V lost 8 bases and J lost 3 bases. CDR3 protein: CASLRDRGYEQYF. DNA of the CDR3: TGTGCCAGCCTCCGGGACAGGGGCTACGAGCAGTACTTC.

The chain combines TRBV19 with TRBJ2-6, with a possible D match to TRBD1 (6 bases). CDR1 and CDR2 (germline): LNHDA, SQIVND (reference sequence). There are 16 residues in the CDR3. V gave up 7 bases and J gave up 1 base, with 14 bases separating them. The CDR3, as DNA: TGTGCCAGTAACCACAGGGTTGGTTCTGGGGCCAACGTCCTGACTTTC. It specifies CASNHRVGSGANVLTF.

This chain links TRBV27 with TRBJ2-5; D unresolved. CDR1 and CDR2 (germline): MNHEY, SMNVEV (reference sequence). V dropped 3 bases and J dropped 2 bases, with 16 bases sitting between them. The CDR3 covers 16 residues. The CDR3 region has the DNA TGTGCCAGCAGTTTTCCGGGTCTACGTAAACAAGAGACCCAGTACTTC. The encoded protein is CASSFPGLRKQETQYF.

In DNA form, the CDR3 reads TGCGCCAGCAGCCAAGTGGTAGGGGGCAATCAGCCCCAGCATTTT. Protein product: CASSQVVGGNQPQHF. The rearrangement uses TRBV4-1 and TRBJ1-5; D possibly corresponds to TRBD1 (5 bases). CDR3 length: 15 residues. Germline V gene data show CDR1 as MGHRA and CDR2 as YSYEKL. The V gene lost 1 base and the J gene lost 2 bases, with 9 bases spanning the gap.

The rearrangement links TRBV10-3 to TRBJ1-5, with 7 bases fitting TRBD1. This CDR3 region has 14 residues. The J segment lost 5 bases and the V segment lost 3 bases, leaving 4 bases of the junction unmatched. Germline V gives CDR1 ENHRY, CDR2 SYGVKD. CDR3 loop: CAISDQGGHQPQHF. CDR3 DNA: TGTGCCATCAGTGATCAAGGGGGCCATCAGCCCCAGCATTTT.

The chain recombines TRBV6-5 with TRBJ2-7; TRBD1 matches 8 bases. Germline loops: CDR1 MNHEY, CDR2 SVGAGI. The CDR3 sequence is 12 residues long. V shed 6 bases, J shed 6 bases, and the junction held 4 bases outside the gene matches. CDR3 sequence reads: CASSQDRAEQYF. The CDR3, as DNA: TGTGCCAGCAGCCAGGACAGGGCCGAGCAGTACTTC.

A remark on this clone: The sample carries other DNA sequences with the same CDR3. The chain is built from TRBV15 and TRBJ1-4; TRBD1 might be the D (5 bases). Looked up from germline, CDR1 is LNHNV and CDR2 is YYDKDF (reference sequence). The CDR3 has 15 amino acids. V lost 0 bases and J lost 0, with 5 bases in between. In nucleotides, the CDR3 is TGTGCCACCAGCAGAGAACAGGCAACTAATGAAAAACTGTTTTTT. Translating gives CATSREQATNEKLFF.

The chain recombines TRBV7-3 with TRBJ2-1, with 12 bases lining up with TRBD2. CDR3 length: 16 amino acids. Germline V gives CDR1 SGHTA, CDR2 FQGTGA. The J segment lost 6 bases and the V segment lost 1 base, leaving 4 bases of the junction unmatched. The CDR3 spells CASSLRQLAGGNEQFF. CDR3 nucleotides: TGTGCCAGCAGCTTAAGGCAACTAGCGGGGGGCAATGAGCAGTTCTTC.

The chain has TRBV29-1 and TRBJ2-3; 8 bases are shared with TRBD1. CDR1 and CDR2 (germline): SQVTM, ANQGSEA. The CDR3 covers 12 residues. The V and J ends lost 8 bases and 3 bases, in that order; junction bases with no gene match: 4. CDR3 in DNA: TGCAGCACATGGACAGGGACAGATACGCAGTATTTT. Encoded protein: CSTWTGTDTQYF.

The genes are TRBV2 and TRBJ2-5, with D hard to call. The CDR3 extends over 12 amino acids. Germline CDR1 is SNHLY and CDR2 is FYNNEI. Between the trimmed V and J ends, which lost 7 bases and 1 base, there was a span of 7 bases. CDR3 region: CASKRSQETQYF. The CDR3 region has the DNA TGTGCCAGCAAGAGGTCCCAAGAGACCCAGTACTTC. The full variable domain, with the rest looked up from reference TRBV2 and TRBJ2-5, is EPEVTQTPSHQVTQMGQEVILRCVPISNHLYFYWYRQILGQKVEFLVSFYNNEISEKSEIFDDQFSVERPDGSNFTLKIRSTKLEDSAMYFCASKRSQETQYFGPGTRLLVL.

As to this clone: Different DNA sequences within this sample yield the same CDR3. This chain links TRBV5-1 with TRBJ2-2; 10 bases are shared with TRBD1. Germline lookup yields CDR1 SGHRS and CDR2 YFSETQ. This CDR3 contains 15 residues. V lost 0 bases, J lost 5 bases, and 1 base stayed unmatched. Here the CDR3 reads CASSLGQGATGELFF. Written as DNA, the CDR3 is TGCGCCAGCAGCTTGGGACAGGGGGCAACCGGGGAGCTGTTTTTT.

The CDR3 region is CASSWGGGTKDEQFF. DNA for the CDR3: TGTGCCAGCAGCTGGGGGGGCGGAACAAAAGATGAGCAGTTCTTC. The gene calls are TRBV7-9 and TRBJ2-1; the D gene is possibly TRBD2 (7 bases). Trimming removed 4 bases from V and 8 bases from J, with 18 bases in between. Germline V gives CDR1 SEHNR, CDR2 FQNEAQ (reference sequence). This CDR3 spans 15 amino acids.

In nucleotides, the CDR3 is TGTGCCAGCAGCTTAAGTAGCGGGGTAGAGACCCAGTACTTC. Protein product: CASSLSSGVETQYF. The V gene is TRBV7-3, the J gene TRBJ2-5, with 8 positions matching TRBD2. There are 14 residues in the CDR3. The junction had 2 bases not matched to a gene; V was cut back by 1 base and J by 4 bases. The germline gives CDR1 SGHTA, CDR2 FQGTGA.

The genes are TRBV4-3 and TRBJ2-7, with a weak D call TRBD1 (7 bases). Germline values: CDR1 LGHNA, CDR2 YSLEER. This CDR3 contains 16 residues. V was clipped by 0 bases and J by 1 base, with 13 bases between them. CDR3 residues: CASSQDQGGMSYEQYF. The CDR3 nucleotides are TGCGCCAGCAGCCAAGACCAGGGGGGTATGTCCTACGAGCAGTACTTC.

The rearrangement uses TRBV4-1 and TRBJ1-3, with D possibly TRBD1 on 5 matching bases. There are 17 residues in the CDR3. Trimming left V 0 bases short and J 5 bases short, with 17 bases between. Germline V lookup: CDR1 MGHRA, CDR2 YSYEKL. The CDR3 loop reads CASSQDTAGQVRNTIYF. The CDR3, as DNA: TGCGCCAGCAGCCAAGACACGGCAGGGCAGGTGAGAAACACCATATATTTT.

V and J are TRBV6-1 and TRBJ2-7, with a possible D match to TRBD2 (5 bases). In germline, CDR1 is MNHNS, CDR2 SASEGT. The length of the CDR3 is 11 residues. Trimming shortened V by 9 bases and J by 3 bases, and 9 bases separated the two germline ends. The CDR3 spells CASREIYEQYF. The CDR3 DNA follows: TGTGCCAGTAGGGAGATCTACGAGCAGTACTTC.

The genes are TRBV10-3 and TRBJ2-1, with TRBD2 identical over 7 bases. V was pared by 0 bases and J by 6 bases, with 8 bases of the junction left unmatched. This CDR3 is built from 16 residues. Germline lookup yields CDR1 ENHRY and CDR2 SYGVKD. The DNA of the CDR3 is TGTGCCATCAGTGAGTCGTTGGTCGGGGGGATCAATGAGCAGTTCTTC. Its translation: CAISESLVGGINEQFF.

The chain combines TRBV30 with TRBJ1-1; 7 nucleotides line up with TRBD1. V dropped 0 bases and J dropped 11; count of bases not matched to a gene: 9. Germline assignment: CDR1 GTSNPN and CDR2 SVGIG (reference sequence). This CDR3 is built from 13 residues. The CDR3 DNA reads as TGTGCCTGGAGTGTCGGGACAGCCAACTCGGCTTTCTTT. Protein product: CAWSVGTANSAFF.

This chain links TRBV5-1 with TRBJ1-1, with TRBD1 matching 7 bases. Trimming at V came to 6 bases and at J to 2 bases, leaving 10 bases not matched to a gene. From germline, CDR1 is SGHRS and CDR2 YFSETQ. CDR3 size: 15 residues. The CDR3 reads CASIATTGINTEAFF. The CDR3 region has the DNA TGCGCCAGCATCGCCACGACAGGGATAAACACTGAAGCTTTCTTT.

The chain uses TRBV7-2 and TRBJ1-1; no firm D call. Germline V lookup: CDR1 SGHTA, CDR2 FQGNSA. V shed 6 bases and J shed 5 bases, with 16 bases lying between them. The CDR3 consists of 14 residues. The CDR3 bases are TGTGCCAGCAGTGGTTTAAGTCGCGGTACTGAAGCTTTCTTT. Protein: CASSGLSRGTEAFF.

The chain recombines TRBV7-2 with TRBJ2-1; D possibly corresponds to TRBD1 (5 bases). CDR1 and CDR2 from the germline V gene are SGHTA and FQGNSA. V was clipped by 2 bases and J by 6 bases, with 17 bases between them. The CDR3 is made up of 16 amino acids. The CDR3 nucleotides are TGTGCCAGCAGCTTAAGGGGTACAGGTTTGGGCAATGAGCAGTTCTTC. It encodes CASSLRGTGLGNEQFF.

This chain uses TRBV5-4 with TRBJ2-3; 7 nucleotides match TRBD2. The junction had 10 bases not matched to a gene; V was cut back by 7 bases and J by 2 bases. Germline CDR1 is SGHNT and CDR2 is YYREEE (reference sequence). The CDR3 covers 15 residues. The CDR3 sequence is CASRPGAGYTDTQYF. DNA for the CDR3: TGTGCCAGCCGACCGGGAGCGGGGTACACAGATACGCAGTATTTT.

The chain couples TRBV10-3 to TRBJ2-7; 8 bases agree with TRBD1. CDR3 length equals 15 residues. V gave up 0 bases and J gave up 6 bases; unmatched junction bases: 7. CDR1 is ENHRY, CDR2 SYGVKD, per germline. CDR3 amino acids: CAISESSGGKGEQYF. Written as DNA, the CDR3 is TGTGCCATCAGTGAGTCTTCAGGGGGCAAGGGCGAGCAGTACTTC.